These T cell receptor beta chains were read from a single sample in a study of CD8 T cells in Susac syndrome. TCRdb processed the immunoSEQ multiplex PCR reads anew with MiXCR; each CDR3 protein has one entry. This sample has about 300,000 distinct CDR3 sequences; 92% occur once, and the top ten carry 0.065%. Input material: CD4+ T cells from PBMCs. These receptors were obtained from a human donor with multiple sclerosis. The CDR3 runs from the conserved cysteine through the conserved F or W.

TRBV2,CASSAGPYGYTF
TRBV3-1,CASSQASGRHNEQFF
TRBV2,CASRLRMASVGHEQFF
TRBV10-2,CASWEGLAGSVGELFF
TRBV2,CASSTGTSLHEQYF
TRBV7-9,CASSNPGGSLYGYTF
TRBV2,CASSGQGGNQPQHF
TRBV20-1,CSAEPPTGGSYEQYF
TRBV9,CASSVVGGTDEQFF
TRBV5-4,CASSFIDRNTEAFF
TRBV7-2,CASSKGQHRNTIYF
TRBV20-1,CSALDGHEQYF
TRBV18,CASSPASGSSYEQYF
TRBV18,CASSPAGTDTYEQYF
TRBV25-1,CASSDHSLYGYTF
TRBV4-3,CASSQEQVPGNTIYF
TRBV29-1,CSVRPGQASYEQYF
TRBV7-9,CASSLPVATSTEAFF
TRBV25-1,CASSDLSLGAEEKLFF
TRBV20-1,CSARPDRGQSEQYF
TRBV2,CASSEGPRYEQYF
TRBV2,CASRLNYRRSGANVLTF
TRBV12-3/TRBV12-4,CASNEGQGLGETQYF
TRBV6-1,CASGGETGGDIGQPQHF
TRBV20-1,CSASGLAGGPPPETQYF
TRBV12-3/TRBV12-4,CASSFLNKNTEAFF
TRBV30,CAWSVGLAVPQDTQYF
TRBV5-1,CASSLELGVGTGELFF
TRBV5-6,CASSLDWGETQYF
TRBV30,CAWSHLVGEAFF
TRBV15,CATSRDVGLAGGMDPKEQYF
TRBV12-3/TRBV12-4,CASSLSGATEAFF
TRBV9,CASSVRQGTEAFF
TRBV12-5,CASGLGTVSYEQYF
TRBV7-8,CASSLPLGGQGASGYTF
TRBV6-2/TRBV6-3,CASSYKDPPGFRPQHF
TRBV4-1,CASSQVWRPNQPQHF
TRBV2,CASSTQQSYGYTF
TRBV4-2,CASSQEGGQNYNEQFF
TRBV7-3,CASSLGGLNTEAFF
TRBV10-3,CAISPDGGRTSGRHTQYF
TRBV18,CASSPPWGGGTDTQYF
TRBV7-9,CASSLWRTVSGNTIYF
TRBV4-3,CASSQDGTSGDEQFF
TRBV19,CASSIFGRQLQETQYF
TRBV9,CASARGPGPMEQFF
TRBV5-1,CASSLLSATGGFGELFF
TRBV29-1,CSVVKPMNTEAFF
TRBV25-1,CASNSGTSGTKRGRETQYF
TRBV13,CASSRERREQFF
TRBV18,CASSPSRGDGYTF
TRBV3-1,CASSQDRTGSNEQYF